This T cell receptor (beta chain) was captured in a study of blood T cell repertoires in COVID-19. The overall study: Some COVID-19 samples were acute and others convalescent; all came from the United States, Italy and Spain. T cells, B-cell-depleted T cells, or PBMCs provided the cDNA or gDNA that served as material.

Per germline, CDR1 MGHRA and CDR2 YSYEKL. Trimming removed 3 bases at V and 4 bases at J, with 15 bases between. This CDR3 is built from 16 residues. Methods used by the authors: Estimated nucleated cell counts came from reference gene primer amplification. Method: immunoSEQ multiplex PCR; TCRdb's copy keeps in-frame clones and lacks some. Clonal size and the V and J genes are those of that table, whereas D and trimming came from the DNA. This table has some 180,000 clones, under 90% appearing once. The sample taken for sequencing was peripheral blood. J is TRBJ2-2 and V is TRBV4-1; D is perhaps TRBD1 (5 bases). This receptor was taken from a human donor in a cohort sampled during active COVID-19. The CDR3: CASSQGYVGLTGELFF. The DNA for the CDR3 is TGCGCCAGCAGCCAGGGTTATGTGGGGCTCACCGGGGAGCTGTTTTTT.